This entry describes one T cell receptor beta chain. The data were obtained in a study of blood T cell repertoires in COVID-19. Study information: Sites across the United States, Italy and Spain contributed samples from acute and convalescent COVID-19. The cDNA or gDNA used as material had been derived from T cells, B-cell-depleted T cells, or PBMCs.

V trimming: 9 bases; J trimming: 2 bases; junction bases outside the gene matches: 12. Germline loops: CDR1 SGHRS, CDR2 YFSETQ. The CDR3 length is 15 residues. Method: immunoSEQ multiplex PCR; TCRdb's copy keeps in-frame clones and lacks some. The table has tens of thousands of clones, 90% seen once. Sequenced: peripheral blood. V is TRBV5-1 and J is TRBJ2-3; 7 positions agree with TRBD2. The receptor comes from a human donor in a cohort sampled during active COVID-19. CDR3 nucleotides: TGCGCCACCTCAAAAGAGCGGGGCGCCACAGATACGCAGTATTTT. Translated, it gives CATSKERGATDTQYF.